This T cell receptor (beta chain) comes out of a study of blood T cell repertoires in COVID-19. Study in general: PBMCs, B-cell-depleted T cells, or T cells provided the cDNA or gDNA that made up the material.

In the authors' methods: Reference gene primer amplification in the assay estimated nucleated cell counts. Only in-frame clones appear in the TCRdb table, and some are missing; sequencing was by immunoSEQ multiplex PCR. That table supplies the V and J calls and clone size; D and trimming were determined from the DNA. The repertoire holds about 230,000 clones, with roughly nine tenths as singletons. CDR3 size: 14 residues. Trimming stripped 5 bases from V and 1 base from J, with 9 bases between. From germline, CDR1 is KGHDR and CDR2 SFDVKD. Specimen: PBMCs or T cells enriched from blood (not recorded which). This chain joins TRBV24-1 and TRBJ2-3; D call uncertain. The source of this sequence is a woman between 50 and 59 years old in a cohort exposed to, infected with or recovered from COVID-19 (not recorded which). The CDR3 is CATSGVQRTDTQYF. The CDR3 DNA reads TGTGCCACCAGTGGGGTACAGCGCACAGATACGCAGTATTTT.